A single sample gave rise to the 10 T cell receptor beta chains below, sequenced in a study of control samples from healthy donors and cancer patients. Sequencing used immunoSEQ multiplex PCR; TCRdb keeps in-frame clones, though not all of them. The repertoire has about 130,000 clones, 75% to 95% of them found once; the top ten carry 2% to 2.5%. The sequenced sample consisted of blood. These receptors were collected from a man younger than 35 in good health.

V and J are TRBV9 and TRBJ2-7; 7 positions match TRBD2. From germline, CDR1 is SGDLS and CDR2 YYNGEE. The V and J ends lost 4 bases and 3 bases, in that order; junction bases with no gene match: 13. The CDR3 contains 16 residues. CDR3 residues: CASSTPWASSGYEQYV. CDR3 in DNA: TGTGCCAGCAGCACCCCCTGGGCGTCTAGCGGCTACGAGCAGTACGTC.

This clone was detected a few times. The chain recombines TRBV7-8 with TRBJ1-2; the D is unclear. Germline V CDR1 and CDR2: SGHVS, FQNEAQ. The length of the CDR3 is 14 residues. V was shortened by 1 base and J by 2 bases, with 8 bases between the two germline ends. This chain's CDR3 is CASSLVAGNYGYTF. The CDR3 DNA follows: TGTGCCAGCAGCTTAGTGGCAGGAAACTATGGCTACACCTTC.

This clone was recorded once. This chain links TRBV2 with TRBJ1-2; D is possibly TRBD1 (6 bases). The CDR3 covers 12 residues. The V end was cut by 8 bases, the J end by 12 bases, with 19 bases between. Looked up from germline, CDR1 is SNHLY and CDR2 is FYNNEI. The DNA of the CDR3 is TGTGCCAGCGGAGGGCAGGGGACGATGGACACCTTC. It encodes CASGGQGTMDTF.

The gene calls are TRBV9 and TRBJ2-7, with 7 bases aligning to TRBD2. The CDR3 extends over 15 amino acids. The junction had 10 bases not matched to a gene; V was cut back by 2 bases and J by 5 bases. Germline V CDR1 and CDR2: SGDLS, YYNGEE. The CDR3 DNA is TGTGCCAGCAGCGTTTCGACCAGCGGGGTCCACGAGCAGTACTTC. This sequence encodes CASSVSTSGVHEQYF. The full variable domain, in which reference TRBV9 and TRBJ2-7 provide the parts outside the CDR3, is DSGVTQTPKHLITATGQRVTLRCSPRSGDLSVYWYQQSLDQGLQFLIQYYNGEERAKGNILERFSAQQFPDLHSELNLSSLELGDSALYFCASSVSTSGVHEQYFGPGTRLTVT.

The V gene is TRBV6-5, the J gene TRBJ1-1; 7 bases are shared with TRBD1. V lost 4 bases, J lost 2 bases, and 7 bases stayed unmatched. Germline V lookup: CDR1 MNHEY, CDR2 SVGAGI. The CDR3 extends over 15 amino acids. In nucleotides, the CDR3 is TGTGCCAGCAGTTTCGAGGGGGCTGCAAACACTGAAGCTTTCTTT. This encodes CASSFEGAANTEAFF.

The rearrangement uses TRBV6-2 or TRBV6-3 and TRBJ2-7; 8 nucleotides line up with TRBD2. Germline V lookup: CDR1 MNHEY, CDR2 SVGEGT. The CDR3 covers 13 residues. With 5 bases clipped from V and 4 bases from J, the junction kept 4 bases outside the gene matches. This CDR3 reads CASSRTSLYEQYV. In nucleotides, the CDR3 is TGTGCCAGCAGTCGGACTAGCCTGTACGAGCAGTACGTC.

The V call is TRBV11-2, the J call TRBJ1-6; D perhaps matches TRBD1 (6 bases). Looked up from germline, CDR1 is SGHAT and CDR2 is FQNNGV. This CDR3 has 18 residues. The V gene lost 5 bases and the J gene lost 0 bases, with 17 bases spanning the gap. The CDR3 nucleotides read TGTGCCAGCAGCCCAACTGTCGGGACAAGCTCCTATAATTCACCCCTCCACTTT. As protein: CASSPTVGTSSYNSPLHF. The full variable domain, in which reference TRBV11-2 and TRBJ1-6 provide the parts outside the CDR3, is EAGVAQSPRYKIIEKRQSVAFWCNPISGHATLYWYQQILGQGPKLLIQFQNNGVVDDSQLPKDRFSAERLKGVDSTLKIQPAKLEDSAVYLCASSPTVGTSSYNSPLHFGNGTRLTVT.

The chain employs TRBV19 and TRBJ1-5; 8 bases are shared with TRBD1. V lost 4 bases to trimming and J lost 4 bases; unmatched junction nucleotides: 3. Germline V gene data show CDR1 as LNHDA and CDR2 as SQIVND (reference sequence). This CDR3 spans 14 amino acids. In nucleotides, the CDR3 is TGTGCCAGTAGTACCTACAGGGGGAATCAGCCCCAGCATTTT. It specifies CASSTYRGNQPQHF.

The rearrangement links TRBV19 to TRBJ1-1; D is perhaps TRBD1 (5 bases). Germline CDR1 is LNHDA and CDR2 is SQIVND (reference sequence). Trimming removed 5 bases at V and 3 bases at J, with 16 bases between. The CDR3 is made up of 15 amino acids. The CDR3 DNA reads as TGTGCCAGTAGTGGAGGGACGGACAAAGACACTGAAGCTTTCTTT. It specifies CASSGGTDKDTEAFF.

The chain joins TRBV6-5 to TRBJ2-1, with a possible D match to TRBD1 (6 bases). Germline values: CDR1 MNHEY, CDR2 SVGAGI. Trimming cost V 4 bases and J 4 bases, with 14 bases left between them. This CDR3 region has 15 residues. The CDR3 is CASSLRTATYNEQFF. In DNA, the CDR3 is TGTGCCAGCAGTTTAAGGACAGCGACATACAATGAGCAGTTCTTC.